Following are 16 T cell receptor beta chains from one sample sequenced in a study of blood T cell repertoires in COVID-19. Assay: immunoSEQ multiplex PCR; the TCRdb copy retains only in-frame clones and omits some. The top ten clones hold 2.5% to 3% of a sample with about 210,000 clones, around 83% of them seen once. Source material: peripheral blood. These receptors came from a man aged 45 to 65 with active or convalescent COVID-19.

This rearrangement joins TRBV28 to TRBJ1-2; 11 nucleotides match TRBD1. CDR1 and CDR2 (germline): MDHEN, SYDVKM. With V trimmed by 1 base and J by 8 bases, 6 bases remained unmatched. The CDR3 is 15 residues long. The DNA for the CDR3 is TGTGCCAGCAGTTTATTGGGACAGGGGGTTGGAGGCTACACCTTC. Translated, it gives CASSLLGQGVGGYTF.

The rearrangement links TRBV5-6 to TRBJ1-2; tentative D call: TRBD1 (6 bases). Germline V CDR1 and CDR2: SGHDT, YYEEEE. Trimming left V 3 bases short and J 3 bases short, with 24 bases between. This CDR3 has 18 residues. The CDR3 nucleotides are TGTGCCAGCAGCTCGACCCGAGGGGGGGGGCGAGTGTACTATGGCTACACCTTC. Translation gives CASSSTRGGGRVYYGYTF.

The rearrangement uses TRBV10-2 and TRBJ1-1; tentatively, D is TRBD1 (5 bases). Germline V CDR1 and CDR2: WSHSY, SAAADI. The CDR3 length is 13 residues. Trimming pared 8 bases from V and 3 bases from J, leaving 13 bases between. The CDR3 spells CASSRGRDTEAFF. The CDR3, as DNA: TGCGCCAGCTCTAGGGGAAGGGACACTGAAGCTTTCTTT.

The table lists this clone with a count of one. Other nucleotide sequences in the sample specify the same CDR3. The chain uses TRBV7-9 and TRBJ1-1; TRBD1 agrees at 8 bases. The germline gives CDR1 SEHNR, CDR2 FQNEAQ (reference sequence). The CDR3 contains 13 residues. J gave up 5 bases and V 3 bases, and 2 bases lay outside the gene matches. The CDR3 DNA follows: TGTGCCAGCAGCTTCGACAGGGGAACTGAAGCTTTCTTT. Its protein is CASSFDRGTEAFF. The variable domain in full, with the rest retrieved from reference TRBV7-9 and TRBJ1-1, is DTGVSQNPRHKITKRGQNVTFRCDPISEHNRLYWYRQTLGQGPEFLTYFQNEAQLEKSRLLSDRFSAERPKGSFSTLEIQRTEQGDSAMYLCASSFDRGTEAFFGQGTRLTVV.

The rearrangement uses TRBV6-5 and TRBJ2-7, with D unresolved. The CDR3 length is 13 residues. Germline lookup yields CDR1 MNHEY and CDR2 SVGAGI. V was clipped by 5 bases and J by 6 bases, with 14 bases between them. The CDR3 protein is CASSPLRTAEQYF. The CDR3 DNA is TGTGCCAGCAGTCCTCTCCGTACAGCCGAGCAGTACTTC.

This clone was detected only once. The rearrangement links TRBV25-1 to TRBJ2-7, with TRBD2 matching over 10 bases. J gave up 6 bases and V 0 bases, and 5 bases lay outside the gene matches. This CDR3 spans 15 amino acids. Germline loops: CDR1 MGHDK, CDR2 SYGVNS. CDR3 coding DNA: TGTGCCAGCAGTGAATATGGGCTAGCGGGAGCCGAGCAGTACTTC. Its translation is CASSEYGLAGAEQYF.

The chain has TRBV5-4 and TRBJ1-1; 12 bases are shared with TRBD1. The CDR3 sequence is 16 residues long. With 5 bases clipped from V and 4 bases from J, the junction kept 9 bases outside the gene matches. Germline values: CDR1 SGHNT, CDR2 YYREEE (reference sequence). For the CDR3, the DNA is TGTGCCAGCAGGGGGACAGGGGGCTTCCAATCCACTGAAGCTTTCTTT. Translated: CASRGTGGFQSTEAFF.

J is TRBJ2-1 and V is TRBV13, with a tentative D call TRBD1 (5 bases). The germline V and J ends were trimmed by 0 bases and 0 bases, with 12 bases remaining between them. There are 17 residues in the CDR3. The germline V gene has CDR1 PRHDT and CDR2 FYEKMQ (reference sequence). CDR3 bases: TGTGCCAGCAGCTTAGGCCGGAGACAGAGCTCCTACAATGAGCAGTTCTTC. Translated, it gives CASSLGRRQSSYNEQFF.

The rearrangement links TRBV21-1 to TRBJ1-1; the table's D gene call, TRBD1, was not cross checked with the DNA. TRBV21-1 is described as a pseudogene. This CDR3 spans 15 amino acids. The CDR3 spells CASSKKLAGMSEAFF. The CDR3 region has the DNA TGTGCCAGCAGCAAAAAGCTGGCAGGGATGTCGGAAGCTTTCTTT.

This rearrangement joins TRBV7-9 to TRBJ2-3; perhaps TRBD1 as D (6 bases). Germline V lookup: CDR1 SEHNR, CDR2 FQNEAQ (reference sequence). This CDR3 contains 15 residues. V was trimmed by 5 bases and J by 2 bases, leaving 14 bases between them. CDR3 region: CASSQDRFNTDTQYF. DNA of the CDR3: TGTGCCAGCAGCCAGGACAGATTTAACACAGATACGCAGTATTTT.

This rearrangement joins TRBV3-1 (or the pseudogene TRBV3-2) to TRBJ1-6; 7 nucleotides agree with TRBD1. V shed 3 bases, J shed 7 bases, and the junction held 15 bases outside the gene matches. Germline V gene lookup returns CDR1 LGHDT and CDR2 YNNKEL (reference sequence). The CDR3 spans 18 residues. In DNA, the CDR3 is TGTGCCAGCAGCCAGGAGATAGGACAGGCTCGACGAAATTCACCCCTCCACTTT. It codes for CASSQEIGQARRNSPLHF.

This clone was seen only once. The gene calls are TRBV5-1 and TRBJ2-5; TRBD2 matches 10 bases. This CDR3 contains 16 residues. With 3 bases clipped from V and 1 base from J, the junction kept 6 bases outside the gene matches. CDR1 and CDR2 (germline): SGHRS, YFSETQ. The CDR3 sequence: CASSYLSGGSQETQYF. In DNA form, the CDR3 reads TGCGCCAGCAGCTACCTTAGCGGGGGGAGCCAAGAGACCCAGTACTTC.

The CDR3 DNA follows: TGTGCCAGCAGTTACCGGGGGGGAGTCGCAGATACGCAGTATTTT. It encodes CASSYRGGVADTQYF. This chain uses TRBV6-5 with TRBJ2-3; TRBD2 agrees at 8 bases. CDR1 is MNHEY, CDR2 SVGAGI, per germline. V dropped 2 bases and J dropped 4; count of bases not matched to a gene: 5. The CDR3 consists of 15 residues.

Notes on this clone: Other DNA variants within this sample encode the same CDR3. The rearrangement uses TRBV24-1 and TRBJ1-2; D is perhaps TRBD1 (5 bases). The germline gives CDR1 KGHDR, CDR2 SFDVKD. The CDR3 consists of 13 residues. Trimming left V 3 bases short and J 5 bases short, with 9 bases between. CDR3 amino acids: CATSDSGGYGYTF. The CDR3 DNA follows: TGTGCCACCAGTGATAGCGGGGGGTATGGCTACACCTTC.

V and J are TRBV19 and TRBJ2-2; 8 bases match TRBD2. V lost 5 bases to trimming and J lost 3 bases; unmatched junction nucleotides: 8. Germline CDR1 and CDR2: LNHDA and SQIVND (reference sequence). CDR3 length: 16 amino acids. The CDR3 loop reads CASSGYSGTYTGELFF. The CDR3 bases are TGTGCCAGTAGTGGCTATAGCGGGACTTACACCGGGGAGCTGTTTTTT.

This chain uses TRBV27 with TRBJ2-7; D gene unclear. Trimming took 2 bases from V and 5 from J, leaving 10 bases between them. The CDR3 is 13 amino acids. Looked up from germline, CDR1 is MNHEY and CDR2 is SMNVEV (reference sequence). The CDR3 coding sequence is TGTGCCAGCAGTTTAAGCAGGTCGGACGAGCAGTACTTC. This sequence encodes CASSLSRSDEQYF.